This entry is about one T cell receptor (beta chain). The data were obtained in a study of blood T cell repertoires in COVID-19. Sequenced by immunoSEQ multiplex PCR; TCRdb stores in-frame clones only, minus some. Of about 240,000 clones listed, approximately 90% are singletons. The CDR3 length is 12 residues. Trimming took 7 bases from V and 3 from J, leaving 12 bases between them. Germline V lookup: CDR1 SQVTM, CDR2 ANQGSEA. The specimen sequenced was PBMCs or T cells enriched from blood (not recorded which). This receptor was identified in a woman aged 25 to 39 who had recovered from COVID-19. V gene TRBV29-1 combines with J gene TRBJ1-2; unclear D gene. CDR3: CSALARDYGYTF. The CDR3 coding sequence is TGCAGCGCTCTGGCGCGGGACTATGGCTACACCTTC.